The source of this T cell receptor (beta chain) is a study of T cell responses to AZD1222 COVID-19 vaccine. On the study more broadly: Second-dose timings of about 4 or about 12 weeks were pooled.

General study results and limits: Regions 160-218 and 743-854 dominated among vaccine-associated CD4 TCRs spanning spike.

Trimming took 1 base from V and 2 from J, leaving 9 bases between them. In germline, CDR1 is LNHDA, CDR2 SQIVND (reference sequence). CDR3 length: 14 residues. The assay was immunoSEQ multiplex PCR, and TCRdb's table has in-frame clones only and misses some. The top ten clones hold around 21% of a sample with 75,000 to 95,000 clones, over 75% of them seen once. For this clone: Its target is not known.

This sequence was found in an adult in good health. Sequenced here: peripheral blood, sampled on day 0 of AZD1222 vaccination. The chain is built from TRBV19 and TRBJ2-7, with D possibly TRBD1 on 5 matching bases. CDR3 nucleotide sequence: TGTGCCAGTAGTATAGGGACACCTACCTACGAGCAGTACTTC. Translation gives CASSIGTPTYEQYF.